The 7 T cell receptor beta chains reported below all come from one sample, sequenced in a study of cytomegalovirus exposure and HLA in healthy donors. PCR amplification relied on 60 Vbeta primers (plus 13 Jbeta primers). TCRdb's table, derived via immunoSEQ multiplex PCR, lists solely in-frame clones and lacks some. Here the sample spans approximately 78,000 clones, about 88% being singletons. Sequenced material: PBMCs. These receptors were obtained from a woman in her fifties or sixties in good health and CMV-seronegative.

J is TRBJ2-3 and V is TRBV5-1; 14 bases are a match to TRBD2. V shed 4 bases and J 4 bases; nucleotides not matched to a gene: 5. Germline assignment: CDR1 SGHRS and CDR2 YFSETQ. This CDR3 region has 16 residues. The CDR3 bases are TGCGCCAGCAGCCGAGGGACTAGCGGGAGCGCAGATACGCAGTATTTT. Its translation is CASSRGTSGSADTQYF.

The genes are TRBV30 and TRBJ1-1, with a possible D match to TRBD1 (5 bases). Deletions cut 5 bases from V and 0 bases from J, with 7 bases between. Per the germline V gene, CDR1 is GTSNPN and CDR2 is SVGIG (reference sequence). The CDR3 totals 12 residues. The CDR3 sequence: CAWGHLNTEAFF. The CDR3 DNA reads as TGTGCCTGGGGACATTTGAACACTGAAGCTTTCTTT.

This clone was recorded once. In DNA, the CDR3 is TGTGCCAGCAGGAGGGTAAGCTCCTACGAGCAGTACTTC. Translated: CASRRVSSYEQYF. The V call is TRBV27, the J call TRBJ2-7; weak D call: TRBD2 (5 bases). With 6 bases removed from V and 0 bases from J, the gap between germline ends came to 9 bases. This CDR3 is built from 13 residues. Germline loops: CDR1 MNHEY, CDR2 SMNVEV (reference sequence).

The J gene is TRBJ2-7, the V gene TRBV7-8; D remains ambiguous. Trimming pared 0 bases from V and 4 bases from J, leaving 10 bases between. The CDR3 runs to 14 residues. CDR1 and CDR2 from the germline V gene are SGHVS and FQNEAQ. CDR3 DNA sequence: TGTGCCAGCAGCTTAGCGGCAGGTCCGTACGAGCAGTACTTC. Protein product: CASSLAAGPYEQYF.

The chain combines TRBV7-2 with TRBJ1-2, with 11 bases matching TRBD1. Germline CDR1 reads SGHTA; CDR2 reads FQGNSA. V lost 3 bases and J lost 4; bases outside the gene matches: 1. The CDR3 spans 14 residues. The CDR3 sequence: CASSFGTGGYGYTF. Here the CDR3 DNA reads TGTGCCAGCAGCTTCGGGACAGGGGGCTATGGCTACACCTTC.

As for this clone: Other DNA sequences in the sample encode the same CDR3. The CDR3 bases are TGTGCCAGTAGAGGAACTGGACAGGGTTTTTCACCCCTCCACTTT. As protein: CASRGTGQGFSPLHF. The J gene is TRBJ1-6, the V gene TRBV6-1; 8 bases align to TRBD1. The CDR3 covers 15 residues. V lost 9 bases to trimming and J lost 9 bases; unmatched junction nucleotides: 13. Germline V gene data show CDR1 as MNHNS and CDR2 as SASEGT.

V is TRBV28 and J is TRBJ1-4; 12 bases are shared with TRBD1. CDR1 is MDHEN and CDR2 is SYDVKM in the germline V gene. The CDR3 totals 20 residues. V gave up 5 bases and J gave up 1 base; unmatched junction bases: 14. In nucleotides, the CDR3 is TGTGCCAGCAGTCCCAAGTCCGGGACAGGGGGCGGGTTAACTAATGAAAAACTGTTTTTT. Translating it yields CASSPKSGTGGGLTNEKLFF.